Listed here are 8 T cell receptor beta chains from one sample, sequenced in a study of human T cells and chemical hapten exposure. Time point described: pre-sensitization, week 0. Treatment in this sample: therapeutic diphenylcyclopropenone sensitization with weekly scalp DPC. In TCRdb, the RACE reads were re-called with MiXCR into one record per CDR3 protein. This sample has approximately 320,000 distinct CDR3 sequences; approximately 5.8% occur once, and the top ten carry around 8.6%. Sequencing used whole blood, obtained in connection with sensitization to the hapten diphenylcyclopropenone (DPC). Every receptor here comes from a woman aged 18-35 years with alopecia areata. Some clones in this sample may be carry-over from other donors' samples.

V usage is TRBV25-1 and J usage is TRBJ2-7; D is uncertain. Germline V gene sequence: CDR1 MGHDK, CDR2 SYGVNS. V shed 7 bases and J shed 9 bases, with 13 bases lying between them. The CDR3 runs to 11 residues. The CDR3 DNA follows: TGTGCCAGCAAAGCTGGCTACTCGCAGTACTTC. Its translation: CASKAGYSQYF.

This clonotype showed up just a few times. The CDR3 DNA sequence: TGTGCCAGCAGGACGGGACAGAGCAATCAGCCCCAGCATTTT. Its translation: CASRTGQSNQPQHF. The chain employs TRBV6-1 and TRBJ1-5; 7 positions agree with TRBD1. Trimming took 6 bases from V and 1 from J; bases not matched to a gene: 3. The CDR3 totals 14 residues. CDR1 is MNHNS, CDR2 SASEGT, per germline.

The V gene is TRBV2, the J gene TRBJ1-3; weak D call: TRBD1 (6 bases). V shed 4 bases and J shed 2 bases, with 12 bases lying between them. Germline-derived CDR1 and CDR2 are SNHLY and FYNNEI. The CDR3 is 15 residues long. The CDR3 DNA sequence: TGTGCCAGCAGTGGTGGGCAGGGGCCTGGAAACACCATATATTTT. Translated: CASSGGQGPGNTIYF.

This chain connects TRBV20-1 to TRBJ2-3; D unresolved. Per the germline V gene, CDR1 is DFQATT and CDR2 is SNEGSKA (reference sequence). Deletions cut 3 bases from V and 9 bases from J, with 22 bases between. This CDR3 spans 15 amino acids. The CDR3 DNA reads TGCAGTGCTAGTGATACCACTGCGGTGTTGGACACGCAGTATTTT. Protein: CSASDTTAVLDTQYF.

The table lists this clonotype with a few counts. The chain uses TRBV6-2 or TRBV6-3 and TRBJ1-1; D is undetermined. Trimming took off 5 bases at V and 0 bases at J, with 7 bases between the two ends. This CDR3 region has 13 residues. Germline V gene data show CDR1 as MNHEY and CDR2 as SVGEGT. The CDR3 DNA reads TGTGCCAGCAGTAATGAGATGAACACTGAAGCTTTCTTT. As protein: CASSNEMNTEAFF.

This clonotype was seen ten or more times. V gene TRBV4-3 combines with J gene TRBJ2-1, with a possible D match to TRBD2 (5 bases). Trimming took 0 bases from V and 4 from J, leaving 10 bases between them. CDR3 length equals 15 residues. The germline gives CDR1 LGHNA, CDR2 YSLEER. The DNA for the CDR3 is TGCGCCAGCAGCCAAGATGAGGGCAGGTACAATGAGCAGTTCTTC. Its protein is CASSQDEGRYNEQFF.

The sample holds many counts of this clonotype. The J gene is TRBJ1-5, the V gene TRBV6-2 or TRBV6-3, with 8 bases identical to TRBD1. CDR3 size: 15 residues. Germline V CDR1 and CDR2: MNHEY, SVGEGT. V shed 7 bases, J shed 0 bases, and the junction held 5 bases outside the gene matches. The CDR3 nucleotides are TGTGCCAGCAAGCGACAGGGGTATAGCAATCAGCCCCAGCATTTT. It yields the protein CASKRQGYSNQPQHF.

This clonotype has only a few counts. CDR3 nucleotides: TGCAGTGCTAGTAGCTCCTACGAGCAGTACTTC. The encoded protein is CSASSSYEQYF. The rearrangement links TRBV20-1 to TRBJ2-7; no firm D call. In germline, CDR1 is DFQATT, CDR2 SNEGSKA (reference sequence). V was pared by 3 bases and J by 0 bases, with 3 bases between. This CDR3 is 11 amino acids long.